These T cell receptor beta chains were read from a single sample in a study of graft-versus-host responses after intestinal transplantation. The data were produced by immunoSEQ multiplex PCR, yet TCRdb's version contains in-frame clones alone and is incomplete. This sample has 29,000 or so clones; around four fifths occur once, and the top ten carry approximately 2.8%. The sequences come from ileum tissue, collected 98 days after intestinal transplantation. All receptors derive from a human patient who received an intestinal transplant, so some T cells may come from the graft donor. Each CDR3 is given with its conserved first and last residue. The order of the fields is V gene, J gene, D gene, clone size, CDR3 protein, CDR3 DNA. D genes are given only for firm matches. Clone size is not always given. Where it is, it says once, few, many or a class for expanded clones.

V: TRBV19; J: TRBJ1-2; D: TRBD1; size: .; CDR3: CASHTPGTGLSSNYGYTF; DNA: TGTGCCAGCCATACCCCCGGGACAGGCCTGTCATCTAACTATGGCTACACCTTC
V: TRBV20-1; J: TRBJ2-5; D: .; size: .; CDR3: CSPQFQETQYF; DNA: TGCAGCCCACAGTTCCAAGAGACCCAGTACTTC
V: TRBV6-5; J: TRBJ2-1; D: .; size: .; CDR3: CASSSLQGEQFF; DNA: TGTGCCAGCAGTTCTTTACAGGGCGAGCAGTTCTTC
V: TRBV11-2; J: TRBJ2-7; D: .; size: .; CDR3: CASSWGTSEQYF; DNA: TGTGCCAGCAGCTGGGGGACGAGCGAGCAGTACTTC
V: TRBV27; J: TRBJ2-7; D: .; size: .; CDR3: CASSLGYGGRNEQYF; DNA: TGTGCCAGCAGTTTAGGCTACGGGGGCAGAAACGAGCAGTACTTC
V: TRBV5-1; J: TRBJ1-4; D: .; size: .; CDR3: CASSNPGVSGEKLFF; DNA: TGCGCCAGCAGCAACCCAGGAGTATCGGGGGAAAAACTGTTTTTT
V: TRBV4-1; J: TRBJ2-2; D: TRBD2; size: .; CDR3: CASSQLGLERFPGELFF; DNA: TGCGCCAGCAGCCAATTGGGACTAGAGCGTTTCCCCGGGGAGCTGTTTTTT
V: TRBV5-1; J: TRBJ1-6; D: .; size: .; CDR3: CASSPAEGDNSPLHF; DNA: TGCGCCAGCAGCCCGGCGGAGGGGGATAATTCACCCCTCCACTTT
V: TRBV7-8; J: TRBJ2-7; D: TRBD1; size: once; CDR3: CASSSYRGSGEQYF; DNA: TGTGCCAGCAGCTCCTACAGGGGCTCGGGCGAGCAGTACTTC
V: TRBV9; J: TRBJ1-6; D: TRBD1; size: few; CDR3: CASSDLQGVNSPLHF; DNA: TGTGCCAGCAGCGACCTACAGGGGGTGAATTCACCCCTCCACTTT
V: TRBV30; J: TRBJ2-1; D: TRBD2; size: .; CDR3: CAWSAIIPGLATGEQFF; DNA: TGTGCCTGGAGTGCGATAATACCGGGACTAGCAACCGGTGAGCAGTTCTTC
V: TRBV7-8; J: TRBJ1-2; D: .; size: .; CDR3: CASSRRTVSEGYTF; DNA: TGTGCCAGCAGCCGCCGGACAGTCTCAGAGGGCTACACCTTC
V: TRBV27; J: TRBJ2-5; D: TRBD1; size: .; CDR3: CASSFTTGGETQYF; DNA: TGTGCCAGCAGTTTTACTACAGGGGGGGAGACCCAGTACTTC
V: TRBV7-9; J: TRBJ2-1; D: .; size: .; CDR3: CASTLGSGHNEQFF; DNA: TGTGCCAGCACCCTAGGGTCGGGACATAATGAGCAGTTCTTC
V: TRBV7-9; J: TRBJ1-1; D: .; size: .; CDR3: CASSPHPSRGGTEAFF; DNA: TGTGCCAGCAGCCCCCATCCCTCCAGGGGCGGCACTGAAGCTTTCTTT
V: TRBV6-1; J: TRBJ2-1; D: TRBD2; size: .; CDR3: CASSATSGGAAYNEQFF; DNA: TGTGCCAGCAGTGCAACTAGCGGGGGGGCCGCCTACAATGAGCAGTTCTTC
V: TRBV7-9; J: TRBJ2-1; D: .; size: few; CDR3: CASSLSRYGSQFF; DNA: TGTGCCAGCAGCTTATCGCGTTACGGGTCGCAGTTCTTC
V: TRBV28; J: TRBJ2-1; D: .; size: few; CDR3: CASSPGTKLYNEQFF; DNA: TGTGCCAGCAGCCCCGGGACAAAATTGTACAATGAGCAGTTCTTC
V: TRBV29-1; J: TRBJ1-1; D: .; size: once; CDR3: CSVSGTPSTYTEAFF; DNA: TGCAGCGTTTCGGGGACCCCGAGTACCTACACTGAAGCTTTCTTT
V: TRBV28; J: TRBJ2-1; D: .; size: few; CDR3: CASSFRSGQPSYNEQFF; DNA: TGTGCCAGCAGTTTCCGTAGTGGACAGCCCTCCTACAATGAGCAGTTCTTC
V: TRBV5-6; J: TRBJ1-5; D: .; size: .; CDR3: CASRIWGRTLGVSNQPQHF; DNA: TGTGCCAGCAGGATTTGGGGGCGCACCCTGGGTGTTAGCAATCAGCCCCAGCATTTT
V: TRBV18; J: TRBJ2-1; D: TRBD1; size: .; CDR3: CASSPPTGAPTNEQFF; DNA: TGTGCCAGCTCACCCCCAACAGGGGCTCCTACAAATGAGCAGTTCTTC
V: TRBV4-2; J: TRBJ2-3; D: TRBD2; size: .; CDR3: CASSQDPSSGVSTDTQYF; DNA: TGTGCCAGCAGCCAAGATCCGTCTAGCGGGGTTAGCACAGATACGCAGTATTTT
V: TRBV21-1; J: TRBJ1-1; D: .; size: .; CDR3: CASSKEGGCTEAFF; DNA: TGTGCCAGCAGCAAAGAGGGGGGTTGCACTGAAGCTTTCTTT
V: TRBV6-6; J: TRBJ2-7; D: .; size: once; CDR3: CASSYRGGGYEQYF; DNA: TGTGCCAGCAGTTATAGGGGGGGTGGTTACGAGCAGTACTTC
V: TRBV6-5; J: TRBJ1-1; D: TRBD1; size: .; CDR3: CASRRTGENTEAFF; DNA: TGTGCCAGCAGGAGGACAGGGGAGAACACTGAAGCTTTCTTT
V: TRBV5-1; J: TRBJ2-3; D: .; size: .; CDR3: CASSFFTGTDTQYF; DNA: TGCGCCAGCAGCTTTTTTACAGGCACAGATACGCAGTATTTT
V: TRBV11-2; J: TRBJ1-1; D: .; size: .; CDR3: CASSLDGGGTEAFF; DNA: TGTGCCAGCAGCTTGGACGGCGGAGGGACTGAAGCTTTCTTT
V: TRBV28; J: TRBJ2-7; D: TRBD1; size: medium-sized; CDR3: CATGQGVGEQYF; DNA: TGTGCGACCGGACAGGGGGTAGGCGAGCAGTACTTC
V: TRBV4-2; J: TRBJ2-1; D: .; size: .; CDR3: CASSQTNEQFF; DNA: TGTGCCAGCAGCCAAACCAATGAGCAGTTCTTC
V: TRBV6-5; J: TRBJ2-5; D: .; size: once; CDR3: CASSYTLGETQYF; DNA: TGTGCCAGCAGTTACACCCTCGGGGAGACCCAGTACTTC
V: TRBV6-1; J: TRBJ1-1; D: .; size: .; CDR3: CASRPVTEAFF; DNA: TGTGCCAGCAGACCAGTCACTGAAGCTTTCTTT
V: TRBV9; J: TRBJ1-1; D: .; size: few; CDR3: CASSPDLSGMNTEAFF; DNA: TGTGCCAGCAGCCCCGACCTGTCAGGAATGAACACTGAAGCTTTCTTT